The next 18 T cell receptor beta chains were all read from a single sample in a study of CD8 T cells in ankylosing spondylitis. TCRdb called the 5' RACE reads again in MiXCR, with one record for every CDR3 protein. The top ten hold 8% to 9.5% of the sample, which has 250,000 to 400,000 distinct CDR3 sequences, roughly 10% seen once. The source material was blood, either unsorted or a sorted T cell fraction (not recorded which). Receptors were obtained from a female donor with ankylosing spondylitis or in good health (not recorded which).

This chain links TRBV11-2 with TRBJ2-7; no firm D call. This CDR3 has 15 residues. The germline V and J ends were trimmed by 0 bases and 0 bases, with 9 bases remaining between them. Germline loops: CDR1 SGHAT, CDR2 FQNNGV. DNA for the CDR3: TGTGCCAGCAGCTTAGACAGGATTGGCTCCTACGAGCAGTACTTC. Its protein product is CASSLDRIGSYEQYF.

Comments on this clonotype: A much larger clone lies a single base off, so this may be a read error. This chain links TRBV29-1 with TRBJ1-1; D gene ambiguous. CDR1 is SQVTM and CDR2 is ANQGSEA in the germline V gene. The CDR3 runs to 13 residues. CDR3 in DNA: TGCAGCGTTGAAGATCGGGCGAACGCTGAAGCTTTCTTT. Translating it yields CSVEDRANAEAFF.

The J gene is TRBJ1-1, the V gene TRBV7-2, with unresolved D. The CDR3 spans 13 residues. Germline V lookup: CDR1 SGHTA, CDR2 FQGNSA. V was pared by 5 bases and J by 2 bases, with 9 bases between. The CDR3 sequence is CASSPRHNTEAFF. DNA for the CDR3: TGTGCCAGCAGCCCCCGACATAACACTGAAGCTTTCTTT. Full variable domain (outside the CDR3, taken from reference TRBV7-2 and TRBJ1-1): GAGVSQSPSNKVTEKGKDVELRCDPISGHTALYWYRQSLGQGLEFLIYFQGNSAPDKSGLPSDRFSAERTGGSVSTLTIQRTQQEDSAVYLCASSPRHNTEAFFGQGTRLTVV.

The table lists this clonotype with a few counts. This rearrangement joins TRBV7-2 to TRBJ1-2; no clear D gene. CDR3 length equals 11 residues. Trimming stripped 5 bases from V and 10 bases from J, with 11 bases between. Germline V gene sequence: CDR1 SGHTA, CDR2 FQGNSA. The chain's CDR3 is CASSGLKHYTF. The CDR3 DNA follows: TGTGCCAGCAGCGGTCTTAAGCACTACACCTTC. Combining the CDR3 with reference TRBV7-2 and TRBJ1-2 gives the whole variable domain GAGVSQSPSNKVTEKGKDVELRCDPISGHTALYWYRQSLGQGLEFLIYFQGNSAPDKSGLPSDRFSAERTGGSVSTLTIQRTQQEDSAVYLCASSGLKHYTFGSGTRLTVV.

The V and J genes are TRBV7-9 and TRBJ2-2; tentative D call: TRBD1 (6 bases). There are 17 residues in the CDR3. Trimming took off 1 base at V and 0 bases at J, with 12 bases between the two ends. The germline gives CDR1 SEHNR, CDR2 FQNEAQ (reference sequence). CDR3 region: CASSLGQGPTNTGELFF. The DNA of the CDR3 is TGTGCCAGCAGCTTAGGGCAGGGGCCCACGAACACCGGGGAGCTGTTTTTT.

The V and J genes are TRBV29-1 and TRBJ2-1, with unresolved D. The CDR3 runs 14 residues. The germline V gene encodes CDR1 SQVTM and CDR2 ANQGSEA. The CDR3 protein is CSFSLGKTYNEQFF. For the CDR3, the DNA is TGCAGTTTTTCCCTAGGTAAGACCTACAATGAGCAGTTCTTC.

This clonotype was seen at least ten times. The chain couples TRBV11-1 to TRBJ2-1; 9 bases map to TRBD1. V was clipped by 4 bases and J by 2 bases; unmatched bases: 12. Germline values: CDR1 SGHAT, CDR2 FQDESV (reference sequence). There are 18 residues in the CDR3. The CDR3 loop is CASSSLVGTGPPYNEQFF. CDR3 nucleotides: TGTGCCAGCAGCTCCCTCGTGGGGACAGGGCCCCCCTACAATGAGCAGTTCTTC.

In this sample, this clonotype turned up many times. This chain joins TRBV29-1 and TRBJ1-2, with TRBD1 as a possible D gene (5 bases). V was clipped by 8 bases and J by 0 bases, with 13 bases between them. Germline CDR1 reads SQVTM; CDR2 reads ANQGSEA. The CDR3 has 13 amino acids. The CDR3 region has the DNA TGCAGCACCCGGGGGGGTTCTAACTATGGCTACACCTTC. It encodes CSTRGGSNYGYTF. The full variable domain, completed using reference TRBV29-1 and TRBJ1-2, is SAVISQKPSRDICQRGTSLTIQCQVDSQVTMMFWYRQQPGQSLTLIATANQGSEATYESGFVIDKFPISRPNLTFSTLTVSNMSPEDSSIYLCSTRGGSNYGYTFGSGTRLTVV.

The chain carries TRBV27 and TRBJ1-1; D possibly corresponds to TRBD1 (5 bases). CDR1 is MNHEY, CDR2 SMNVEV, per germline (reference sequence). Trimming removed 6 bases at V and 4 bases at J, with 18 bases between. CDR3 size: 15 residues. CDR3 DNA sequence: TGTGCCAGCAGCCTGGCGATAGGGGTCAGCACTGAAGCTTTCTTT. Its translation is CASSLAIGVSTEAFF.

The sample holds many counts of this clonotype. The rearrangement joins TRBV10-3 to TRBJ2-6; D remains ambiguous. The CDR3 sequence is 13 residues long. V was shortened by 10 bases and J by 0 bases, with 7 bases between the two germline ends. Germline V gene sequence: CDR1 ENHRY, CDR2 SYGVKD. The CDR3 loop is CATAHSGANVLTF. Written as DNA, the CDR3 is TGTGCCACCGCCCACTCTGGGGCCAACGTCCTGACTTTC.

This clonotype was recorded a few times. The chain joins TRBV7-9 to TRBJ1-1; D is possibly TRBD1 (5 bases). CDR3 size: 13 residues. Germline CDR1 SEHNR, CDR2 FQNEAQ (reference sequence). The V end was cut by 5 bases, the J end by 6 bases, with 13 bases between. CDR3 amino acids: CASSHQGAAEAFF. The DNA of the CDR3 is TGTGCCAGCAGCCATCAGGGAGCCGCTGAAGCTTTCTTT. The full variable domain, completed using reference TRBV7-9 and TRBJ1-1, is DTGVSQNPRHKITKRGQNVTFRCDPISEHNRLYWYRQTLGQGPEFLTYFQNEAQLEKSRLLSDRFSAERPKGSFSTLEIQRTEQGDSAMYLCASSHQGAAEAFFGQGTRLTVV.

This clonotype was counted ten times or more. The V call is TRBV5-1, the J call TRBJ2-1, with 7 bases matching TRBD1. V lost 0 bases, J lost 4 bases, and 1 base stayed unmatched. The germline V gene has CDR1 SGHRS and CDR2 YFSETQ. This CDR3 region has 14 residues. CDR3 DNA: TGCGCCAGCAGCTTGGGACAGGGATACAATGAGCAGTTCTTC. Translating gives CASSLGQGYNEQFF.

The V and J genes are TRBV7-9 and TRBJ1-6; D unclear. V dropped 3 bases and J dropped 8 bases, with 5 bases sitting between them. The CDR3 loop spans 12 amino acids. Germline CDR1 is SEHNR and CDR2 is FQNEAQ (reference sequence). Here the CDR3 reads CASSFPYSPLHF. As DNA, the CDR3 is TGTGCCAGCAGCTTCCCCTATTCACCCCTCCACTTT.

J is TRBJ2-2 and V is TRBV7-8; no reliable D call. V was trimmed by 6 bases and J by 1 base, leaving 15 bases between them. CDR1 SGHVS and CDR2 FQNEAQ come from the germline V gene. The CDR3 contains 16 residues. CDR3 sequence: CASSSHQALNTGELFF. DNA of the CDR3: TGTGCCAGCAGTTCTCACCAGGCTCTGAACACCGGGGAGCTGTTTTTT.

This clonotype showed up many times. The rearrangement uses TRBV29-1 and TRBJ1-1; D is ambiguous. V was shortened by 7 bases and J by 4 bases, with 19 bases between the two germline ends. The CDR3 contains 14 residues. Germline V gives CDR1 SQVTM, CDR2 ANQGSEA. The CDR3: CSAVDRKGSTEAFF. The CDR3 DNA reads as TGCAGCGCAGTGGATAGGAAAGGAAGCACTGAAGCTTTCTTT.

This clonotype was seen many times. The chain uses TRBV20-1 and TRBJ2-3; 13 bases agree with TRBD2. CDR1 and CDR2 (germline): DFQATT, SNEGSKA (reference sequence). V lost 0 bases, J lost 1 base, and 7 bases stayed unmatched. CDR3 length: 18 residues. CDR3 coding DNA: TGCAGTGCTAGAGATACTAGCGGGAGGGTCCGTGGCACAGATACGCAGTATTTT. Its translation is CSARDTSGRVRGTDTQYF.

This chain connects TRBV7-6 to TRBJ2-1; 12 positions agree with TRBD2. CDR1 is SGHVS and CDR2 is FNYEAQ in the germline V gene. The CDR3 length is 17 residues. With V trimmed by 6 bases and J by 6 bases, 12 bases remained unmatched. The DNA of the CDR3 is TGTGCCAGCAGTTTGGCCCCACTAGCGGGAGGAGGCAATGAGCAGTTCTTC. Its translation: CASSLAPLAGGGNEQFF.

There are many counts of this clonotype. The chain carries TRBV5-1 and TRBJ1-1; D is undetermined. Trimming removed 4 bases from V and 0 bases from J, with 13 bases in between. The CDR3 is 15 amino acids. Per germline, CDR1 SGHRS and CDR2 YFSETQ. CDR3 protein: CASSAGSSLNTEAFF. In DNA, the CDR3 is TGCGCCAGCAGCGCGGGGTCGTCTCTGAACACTGAAGCTTTCTTT.